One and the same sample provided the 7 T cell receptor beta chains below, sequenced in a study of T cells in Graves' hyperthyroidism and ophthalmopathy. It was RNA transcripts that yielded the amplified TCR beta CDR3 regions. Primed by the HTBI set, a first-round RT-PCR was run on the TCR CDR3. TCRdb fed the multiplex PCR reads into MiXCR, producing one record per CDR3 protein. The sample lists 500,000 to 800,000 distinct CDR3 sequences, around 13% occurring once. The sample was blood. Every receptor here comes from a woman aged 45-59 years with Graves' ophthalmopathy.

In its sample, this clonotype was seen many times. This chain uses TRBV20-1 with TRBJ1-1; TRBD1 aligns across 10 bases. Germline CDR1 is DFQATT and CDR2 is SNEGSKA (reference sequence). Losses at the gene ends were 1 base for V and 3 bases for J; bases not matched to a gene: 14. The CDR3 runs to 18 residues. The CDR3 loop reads CSARAQGTGVLVYTEAFF. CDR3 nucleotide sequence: TGCAGTGCTAGAGCCCAGGGGACAGGGGTTTTGGTCTACACTGAAGCTTTCTTT.

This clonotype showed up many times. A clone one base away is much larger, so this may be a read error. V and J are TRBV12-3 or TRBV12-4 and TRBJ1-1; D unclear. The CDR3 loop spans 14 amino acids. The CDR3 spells CARSWQIMNTEAFF. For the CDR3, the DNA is TGTGCCCGCAGTTGGCAGATCATGAACACTGAAGCTTTCTTT.

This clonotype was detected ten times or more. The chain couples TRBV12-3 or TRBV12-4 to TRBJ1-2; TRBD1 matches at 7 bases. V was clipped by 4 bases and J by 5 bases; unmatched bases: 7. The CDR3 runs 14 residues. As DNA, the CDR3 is TGTGCCAGCAGTTCTGACAGGGAAGTGTATGGCTACACCTTC. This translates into CASSSDREVYGYTF.

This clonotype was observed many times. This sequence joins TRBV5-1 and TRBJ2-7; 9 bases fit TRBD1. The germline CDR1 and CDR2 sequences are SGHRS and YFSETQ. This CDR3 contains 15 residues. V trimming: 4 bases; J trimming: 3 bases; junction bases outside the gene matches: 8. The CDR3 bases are TGCGCCAGCAGCCGGACGGGACAGGGTCGCTACGAGCAGTACTTC. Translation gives CASSRTGQGRYEQYF.

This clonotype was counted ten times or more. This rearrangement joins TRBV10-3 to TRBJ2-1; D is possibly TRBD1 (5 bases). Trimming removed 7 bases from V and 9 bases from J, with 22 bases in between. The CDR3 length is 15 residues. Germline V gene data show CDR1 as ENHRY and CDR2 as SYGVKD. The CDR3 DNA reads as TGTGCCATCAAGAATGCGGCAGGTGGTCAGGGTGAGCAGTTCTTC. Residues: CAIKNAAGGQGEQFF.

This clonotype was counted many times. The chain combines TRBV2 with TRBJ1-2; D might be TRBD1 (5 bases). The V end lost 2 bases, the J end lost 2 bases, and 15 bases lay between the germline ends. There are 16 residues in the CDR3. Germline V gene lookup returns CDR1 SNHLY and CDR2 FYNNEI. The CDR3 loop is CASSERAPGSNYGYTF. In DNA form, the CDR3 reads TGTGCCAGCAGTGAAAGGGCCCCAGGGTCCAACTATGGCTACACCTTC.

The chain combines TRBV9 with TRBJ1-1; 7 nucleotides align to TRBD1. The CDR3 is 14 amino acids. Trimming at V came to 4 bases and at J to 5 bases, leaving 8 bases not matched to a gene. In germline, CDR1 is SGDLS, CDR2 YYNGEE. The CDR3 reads CASSRTGGTTEAFF. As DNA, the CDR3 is TGTGCCAGCAGCCGGACAGGAGGGACGACTGAAGCTTTCTTT. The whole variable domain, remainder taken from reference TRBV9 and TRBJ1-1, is DSGVTQTPKHLITATGQRVTLRCSPRSGDLSVYWYQQSLDQGLQFLIQYYNGEERAKGNILERFSAQQFPDLHSELNLSSLELGDSALYFCASSRTGGTTEAFFGQGTRLTVV.